Shown below are 13 T cell receptor beta chains from a single sample sequenced in a study of PD-1 blockade in classical Hodgkin lymphoma. The data were produced by immunoSEQ multiplex PCR, yet TCRdb's version contains in-frame clones alone and is incomplete. The data hold about 40,000 clones, with more than 75% observed a single time. Patients all relapsed after autologous stem cell transplantation, and there was variation in brentuximab vedotin exposure. The sample consisted of peripheral blood mononuclear cells (PBMCs), taken at baseline. The receptors originated from a human donor with classical Hodgkin lymphoma.

The chain combines TRBV27 with TRBJ1-1; D ambiguous. The germline CDR1 and CDR2 sequences are MNHEY and SMNVEV (reference sequence). The CDR3 is made up of 14 amino acids. V lost 3 bases to trimming and J lost 4 bases, with 12 bases between them. This CDR3 reads CASSFRAGGTEAFF. The CDR3 region has the DNA TGTGCCAGCAGTTTTAGGGCAGGCGGCACTGAAGCTTTCTTT.

The chain has TRBV6-5 and TRBJ2-6; D is unclear. The germline gives CDR1 MNHEY, CDR2 SVGAGI. V gave up 3 bases and J gave up 2 bases, with 11 bases separating them. The CDR3 is 16 residues long. CDR3 protein: CASSYSPGPGANVLTF. CDR3 sequence (DNA): TGTGCCAGCAGTTATAGTCCGGGCCCTGGGGCCAACGTCCTGACTTTC.

The V gene is TRBV6-5, the J gene TRBJ1-2; D is undetermined. The germline gives CDR1 MNHEY, CDR2 SVGAGI. CDR3 length: 13 residues. V was cut by 2 bases and J by 2 bases, with 6 bases left in between. CDR3 DNA: TGTGCCAGCAGTTACCTAAAGAACTATGGCTACACCTTC. Its translation is CASSYLKNYGYTF.

This clone was counted a single time. The V gene is TRBV13, the J gene TRBJ2-3; perhaps TRBD1 as D (5 bases). Germline lookup yields CDR1 PRHDT and CDR2 FYEKMQ (reference sequence). V was clipped by 2 bases and J by 3 bases, with 15 bases between them. The CDR3 length is 16 residues. The DNA for the CDR3 is TGTGCCAGCAGCTTAAGGGGCCCAGTGACTACAGATACGCAGTATTTT. Protein sequence: CASSLRGPVTTDTQYF.

The CDR3 DNA reads as TGTGCCAGCACTAGCGCCAAAGAGACCCAGTACTTC. The encoded protein is CASTSAKETQYF. V and J are TRBV6-5 and TRBJ2-5; TRBD2 might be the D (6 bases). Germline V gene sequence: CDR1 MNHEY, CDR2 SVGAGI. Trimming stripped 7 bases from V and 3 bases from J, with 9 bases between. The CDR3 extends over 12 amino acids.

The chain is built from TRBV19 and TRBJ1-1; no firm D call. V gave up 0 bases and J gave up 3 bases, with 8 bases separating them. This CDR3 comprises 14 residues. Germline V gene data show CDR1 as LNHDA and CDR2 as SQIVND (reference sequence). The CDR3 is CASSIDRADTEAFF. Written as DNA, the CDR3 is TGTGCCAGTAGTATAGATAGGGCGGACACTGAAGCTTTCTTT.

The J gene is TRBJ1-2, the V gene TRBV21-1; the table's D call, TRBD1, was not checked against the DNA. TRBV21-1 is a pseudogene. The CDR3 covers 17 residues. The CDR3 bases are TGTGCCAGCAGCAACTTTCAATCGGGACAGGGAAACTATGGCTACACCTTC. Translation gives CASSNFQSGQGNYGYTF.

The chain has TRBV28 and TRBJ2-7, with D unclear. The CDR3 is 14 amino acids. Germline CDR1 MDHEN, CDR2 SYDVKM. Between the trimmed V and J ends, which lost 5 bases and 3 bases, there was a span of 14 bases. The CDR3 spells CASSPRNSGYEQYF. The CDR3 coding sequence is TGTGCCAGCAGTCCCAGGAATTCGGGCTACGAGCAGTACTTC.

This sequence joins TRBV5-8 and TRBJ2-1, with D tentatively TRBD2 (5 bases). The CDR3 contains 16 residues. The ends were cut back, 1 base at V and 4 bases at J, with 15 bases in the middle. From germline, CDR1 is SGHTS and CDR2 YDEGEE. CDR3: CASSLQLVWAYNEQFF. The CDR3 DNA reads as TGTGCCAGCAGCTTGCAACTAGTTTGGGCTTACAATGAGCAGTTCTTC.

V is TRBV25-1 and J is TRBJ2-1; TRBD1 agrees at 9 bases. This CDR3 is 13 amino acids long. CDR1 and CDR2 (germline): MGHDK, SYGVNS. V shed 8 bases and J 9 bases; nucleotides not matched to a gene: 8. The CDR3, as DNA: TGTGCCAGCCGGGACAGGGTAAACAGTGAGCAGTTCTTC. Amino acid sequence: CASRDRVNSEQFF.

This clone was detected a few times. This chain connects TRBV7-2 to TRBJ1-2; tentative D call: TRBD1 (5 bases). The V gene's germline CDR1 is SGHTA and CDR2 FQGNSA. CDR3 length: 14 residues. Trimming stripped 3 bases from V and 4 bases from J, with 12 bases between. The CDR3 here is CASSFLGGSYGYTF. The DNA for the CDR3 is TGTGCCAGCAGCTTTTTGGGGGGGAGCTATGGCTACACCTTC. Combining the CDR3 with reference TRBV7-2 and TRBJ1-2 gives the whole variable domain GAGVSQSPSNKVTEKGKDVELRCDPISGHTALYWYRQSLGQGLEFLIYFQGNSAPDKSGLPSDRFSAERTGGSVSTLTIQRTQQEDSAVYLCASSFLGGSYGYTFGSGTRLTVV.

The chain links TRBV28 to TRBJ2-1; TRBD2 aligns across 15 bases. CDR3 length equals 18 residues. J lost 1 base, V lost 6 bases, and 7 bases had no gene match. CDR1 MDHEN and CDR2 SYDVKM come from the germline V gene. CDR3 region: CASRGPGLAGGSYNEQFF. In DNA, the CDR3 is TGTGCCAGCAGGGGACCGGGACTAGCGGGAGGATCCTACAATGAGCAGTTCTTC.

The V gene is TRBV7-7, the J gene TRBJ2-5; TRBD1 is a possible D gene (5 bases). Trimming took off 1 base at V and 5 bases at J, with 8 bases between the two ends. Germline CDR1 SSHAT, CDR2 FNYEAQ (reference sequence). This CDR3 has 13 amino acids. CDR3 loop: CASSLVRAETQYF. The CDR3 DNA follows: TGTGCCAGCAGCTTAGTCAGGGCCGAGACCCAGTACTTC.